Listed below are T cell receptor beta chains from one sample, sequenced in a study of cytomegalovirus exposure and HLA in healthy donors. Here immunoSEQ multiplex PCR was the method, and the copy in TCRdb shows in-frame clones only, minus some. Of some 150,000 clones listed, just under 70% were seen once; the top ten hold approximately 4.2%. The sample consisted of PBMCs. Receptor source: a man aged 55 to 70 in good health and CMV-seronegative. Both conserved end residues are part of each CDR3. The D gene is left open where the match is weak. Clone size is stated in some rows and not others, as once, few, many or a class when expanded.

j_gene | d_gene | abundance | v_gene | CDR3aa | CDR3nt
TRBJ1-1 | - | - | TRBV28 | CASSRGMNTEAFF | TGTGCCAGCAGCAGAGGGATGAACACTGAAGCTTTCTTT
TRBJ2-1 | - | - | TRBV30 | CAWSSGTSYNEQFF | TGTGCCTGGAGTAGCGGAACTTCCTACAATGAGCAGTTCTTC
TRBJ1-1 | - | - | TRBV18 | CASSPEVMNTEAFF | TGTGCCAGCTCACCGGAGGTGATGAACACTGAAGCTTTCTTT
TRBJ1-2 | TRBD1 | - | TRBV28 | CASSYGQGRGYTF | TGTGCCAGCAGCTATGGACAGGGGAGAGGCTACACCTTC
TRBJ2-7 | - | - | TRBV28 | CASSLSSGSSYEQYF | TGTGCCAGCAGTTTATCCTCCGGGAGCAGCTACGAGCAGTACTTC
TRBJ2-7 | TRBD2 | - | TRBV4-3 | CASSQERWTSGFYEQYF | TGCGCCAGCAGCCAAGAAAGATGGACTAGCGGGTTCTACGAGCAGTACTTC
TRBJ1-3 | - | - | TRBV30 | CAWSHPGSGNTIYF | TGTGCCTGGAGCCACCCAGGCTCTGGAAACACCATATATTTT
TRBJ1-1 | - | - | TRBV28 | CASSPWGGMNTEAFF | TGTGCCAGCAGTCCATGGGGGGGCATGAACACTGAAGCTTTCTTT
TRBJ2-5 | - | - | TRBV9 | CASTSAGGRGETQYF | TGTGCCAGCACCTCAGCTGGGGGGAGAGGAGAGACCCAGTACTTC
TRBJ2-6 | - | - | TRBV15 | CATSRAGSGANVLTF | TGTGCCACCAGCAGAGCGGGCTCTGGGGCCAACGTCCTGACTTTC
TRBJ2-7 | TRBD1 | few | TRBV6-5 | CARPDRGNYEQYF | TGTGCCAGACCCGACAGGGGGAACTACGAGCAGTACTTC
TRBJ2-6 | - | - | TRBV2 | CASSPRGAGANVLTF | TGTGCCAGCAGCCCCAGGGGGGCTGGGGCCAACGTCCTGACTTTC
TRBJ1-6 | TRBD1 | - | TRBV19 | CASSRAGQGIESYNSPLHF | TGTGCCAGTAGTCGGGCAGGACAGGGGATAGAGTCCTATAATTCACCCCTCCACTTT
TRBJ1-2 | TRBD1 | - | TRBV5-1 | CASSSGQGWGYTF | TGCGCCAGCAGCTCGGGACAGGGGTGGGGCTACACCTTC
TRBJ2-1 | TRBD2 | - | TRBV7-6 | CASSLASGAYNEQFF | TGTGCCAGCAGCTTAGCTAGCGGGGCGTACAATGAGCAGTTCTTC
TRBJ1-4 | TRBD1 | few | TRBV28 | CASSWGDRGGEKLFF | TGTGCCAGCAGTTGGGGAGACAGGGGCGGCGAAAAACTGTTTTTT
TRBJ2-7 | - | - | TRBV10-3 | CATERTAVSYEQYF | TGTGCCACCGAGAGGACAGCCGTTTCCTACGAGCAGTACTTC
TRBJ1-1 | TRBD1 | - | TRBV12-5 | CASGPSGGMNTEAFF | TGTGCTAGTGGTCCGTCAGGGGGGATGAACACTGAAGCTTTCTTT
TRBJ2-7 | TRBD2 | few | TRBV6-6 | CASSYSASGRSGEQYF | TGTGCCAGCAGTTACTCGGCTAGCGGGAGATCGGGCGAGCAGTACTTC
TRBJ1-3 | - | - | TRBV5-4 | CASSPSAGTRSGNTIYF | TGTGCCAGCAGCCCCTCGGCAGGGACTCGCTCTGGAAACACCATATATTTT
TRBJ2-5 | - | - | TRBV7-7 | CASSPTPGQETQYF | TGTGCCAGCAGTCCCACTCCAGGGCAAGAGACCCAGTACTTC
TRBJ1-5 | - | - | TRBV28 | CASSFREYHQPQHF | TGTGCCAGCAGTTTTAGAGAATATCATCAGCCCCAGCATTTT
TRBJ2-3 | - | - | TRBV29-1 | CSAAVSTDTQYF | TGCAGCGCTGCAGTTAGCACAGATACGCAGTATTTT
TRBJ2-5 | TRBD2 | few | TRBV9 | CASSVDPAGGVQETQYF | TGTGCCAGCAGCGTAGACCCGGCGGGAGGGGTCCAAGAGACCCAGTACTTC
TRBJ2-7 | - | - | TRBV27 | CASSLYGGFYEQYF | TGTGCCAGCAGTTTATACGGCGGATTCTACGAGCAGTACTTC
TRBJ2-7 | - | - | TRBV19 | CASRPSGSSYEQYF | TGTGCCAGTAGACCTTCCGGGTCCTCCTACGAGCAGTACTTC
TRBJ1-3 | - | few | TRBV27 | CASSLLGGSGNTIYF | TGTGCCAGCAGTTTATTGGGGGGCTCTGGAAACACCATATATTTT
TRBJ2-5 | - | - | TRBV11-2 | CASSSGTQETQYF | TGTGCCAGCAGCTCGGGAACCCAAGAGACCCAGTACTTC
TRBJ1-4 | TRBD1 | - | TRBV18 | CASSPSGTGGEKLFF | TGTGCCAGCTCACCCTCCGGGACAGGGGGTGAAAAACTGTTTTTT
TRBJ1-1 | - | - | TRBV4-1 | CASSQDHQVNTEAFF | TGCGCCAGCAGCCAAGATCATCAGGTCAACACTGAAGCTTTCTTT
TRBJ1-5 | - | - | TRBV30 | CAWRGAGNQPQHF | TGTGCCTGGAGAGGGGCCGGGAATCAGCCCCAGCATTTT